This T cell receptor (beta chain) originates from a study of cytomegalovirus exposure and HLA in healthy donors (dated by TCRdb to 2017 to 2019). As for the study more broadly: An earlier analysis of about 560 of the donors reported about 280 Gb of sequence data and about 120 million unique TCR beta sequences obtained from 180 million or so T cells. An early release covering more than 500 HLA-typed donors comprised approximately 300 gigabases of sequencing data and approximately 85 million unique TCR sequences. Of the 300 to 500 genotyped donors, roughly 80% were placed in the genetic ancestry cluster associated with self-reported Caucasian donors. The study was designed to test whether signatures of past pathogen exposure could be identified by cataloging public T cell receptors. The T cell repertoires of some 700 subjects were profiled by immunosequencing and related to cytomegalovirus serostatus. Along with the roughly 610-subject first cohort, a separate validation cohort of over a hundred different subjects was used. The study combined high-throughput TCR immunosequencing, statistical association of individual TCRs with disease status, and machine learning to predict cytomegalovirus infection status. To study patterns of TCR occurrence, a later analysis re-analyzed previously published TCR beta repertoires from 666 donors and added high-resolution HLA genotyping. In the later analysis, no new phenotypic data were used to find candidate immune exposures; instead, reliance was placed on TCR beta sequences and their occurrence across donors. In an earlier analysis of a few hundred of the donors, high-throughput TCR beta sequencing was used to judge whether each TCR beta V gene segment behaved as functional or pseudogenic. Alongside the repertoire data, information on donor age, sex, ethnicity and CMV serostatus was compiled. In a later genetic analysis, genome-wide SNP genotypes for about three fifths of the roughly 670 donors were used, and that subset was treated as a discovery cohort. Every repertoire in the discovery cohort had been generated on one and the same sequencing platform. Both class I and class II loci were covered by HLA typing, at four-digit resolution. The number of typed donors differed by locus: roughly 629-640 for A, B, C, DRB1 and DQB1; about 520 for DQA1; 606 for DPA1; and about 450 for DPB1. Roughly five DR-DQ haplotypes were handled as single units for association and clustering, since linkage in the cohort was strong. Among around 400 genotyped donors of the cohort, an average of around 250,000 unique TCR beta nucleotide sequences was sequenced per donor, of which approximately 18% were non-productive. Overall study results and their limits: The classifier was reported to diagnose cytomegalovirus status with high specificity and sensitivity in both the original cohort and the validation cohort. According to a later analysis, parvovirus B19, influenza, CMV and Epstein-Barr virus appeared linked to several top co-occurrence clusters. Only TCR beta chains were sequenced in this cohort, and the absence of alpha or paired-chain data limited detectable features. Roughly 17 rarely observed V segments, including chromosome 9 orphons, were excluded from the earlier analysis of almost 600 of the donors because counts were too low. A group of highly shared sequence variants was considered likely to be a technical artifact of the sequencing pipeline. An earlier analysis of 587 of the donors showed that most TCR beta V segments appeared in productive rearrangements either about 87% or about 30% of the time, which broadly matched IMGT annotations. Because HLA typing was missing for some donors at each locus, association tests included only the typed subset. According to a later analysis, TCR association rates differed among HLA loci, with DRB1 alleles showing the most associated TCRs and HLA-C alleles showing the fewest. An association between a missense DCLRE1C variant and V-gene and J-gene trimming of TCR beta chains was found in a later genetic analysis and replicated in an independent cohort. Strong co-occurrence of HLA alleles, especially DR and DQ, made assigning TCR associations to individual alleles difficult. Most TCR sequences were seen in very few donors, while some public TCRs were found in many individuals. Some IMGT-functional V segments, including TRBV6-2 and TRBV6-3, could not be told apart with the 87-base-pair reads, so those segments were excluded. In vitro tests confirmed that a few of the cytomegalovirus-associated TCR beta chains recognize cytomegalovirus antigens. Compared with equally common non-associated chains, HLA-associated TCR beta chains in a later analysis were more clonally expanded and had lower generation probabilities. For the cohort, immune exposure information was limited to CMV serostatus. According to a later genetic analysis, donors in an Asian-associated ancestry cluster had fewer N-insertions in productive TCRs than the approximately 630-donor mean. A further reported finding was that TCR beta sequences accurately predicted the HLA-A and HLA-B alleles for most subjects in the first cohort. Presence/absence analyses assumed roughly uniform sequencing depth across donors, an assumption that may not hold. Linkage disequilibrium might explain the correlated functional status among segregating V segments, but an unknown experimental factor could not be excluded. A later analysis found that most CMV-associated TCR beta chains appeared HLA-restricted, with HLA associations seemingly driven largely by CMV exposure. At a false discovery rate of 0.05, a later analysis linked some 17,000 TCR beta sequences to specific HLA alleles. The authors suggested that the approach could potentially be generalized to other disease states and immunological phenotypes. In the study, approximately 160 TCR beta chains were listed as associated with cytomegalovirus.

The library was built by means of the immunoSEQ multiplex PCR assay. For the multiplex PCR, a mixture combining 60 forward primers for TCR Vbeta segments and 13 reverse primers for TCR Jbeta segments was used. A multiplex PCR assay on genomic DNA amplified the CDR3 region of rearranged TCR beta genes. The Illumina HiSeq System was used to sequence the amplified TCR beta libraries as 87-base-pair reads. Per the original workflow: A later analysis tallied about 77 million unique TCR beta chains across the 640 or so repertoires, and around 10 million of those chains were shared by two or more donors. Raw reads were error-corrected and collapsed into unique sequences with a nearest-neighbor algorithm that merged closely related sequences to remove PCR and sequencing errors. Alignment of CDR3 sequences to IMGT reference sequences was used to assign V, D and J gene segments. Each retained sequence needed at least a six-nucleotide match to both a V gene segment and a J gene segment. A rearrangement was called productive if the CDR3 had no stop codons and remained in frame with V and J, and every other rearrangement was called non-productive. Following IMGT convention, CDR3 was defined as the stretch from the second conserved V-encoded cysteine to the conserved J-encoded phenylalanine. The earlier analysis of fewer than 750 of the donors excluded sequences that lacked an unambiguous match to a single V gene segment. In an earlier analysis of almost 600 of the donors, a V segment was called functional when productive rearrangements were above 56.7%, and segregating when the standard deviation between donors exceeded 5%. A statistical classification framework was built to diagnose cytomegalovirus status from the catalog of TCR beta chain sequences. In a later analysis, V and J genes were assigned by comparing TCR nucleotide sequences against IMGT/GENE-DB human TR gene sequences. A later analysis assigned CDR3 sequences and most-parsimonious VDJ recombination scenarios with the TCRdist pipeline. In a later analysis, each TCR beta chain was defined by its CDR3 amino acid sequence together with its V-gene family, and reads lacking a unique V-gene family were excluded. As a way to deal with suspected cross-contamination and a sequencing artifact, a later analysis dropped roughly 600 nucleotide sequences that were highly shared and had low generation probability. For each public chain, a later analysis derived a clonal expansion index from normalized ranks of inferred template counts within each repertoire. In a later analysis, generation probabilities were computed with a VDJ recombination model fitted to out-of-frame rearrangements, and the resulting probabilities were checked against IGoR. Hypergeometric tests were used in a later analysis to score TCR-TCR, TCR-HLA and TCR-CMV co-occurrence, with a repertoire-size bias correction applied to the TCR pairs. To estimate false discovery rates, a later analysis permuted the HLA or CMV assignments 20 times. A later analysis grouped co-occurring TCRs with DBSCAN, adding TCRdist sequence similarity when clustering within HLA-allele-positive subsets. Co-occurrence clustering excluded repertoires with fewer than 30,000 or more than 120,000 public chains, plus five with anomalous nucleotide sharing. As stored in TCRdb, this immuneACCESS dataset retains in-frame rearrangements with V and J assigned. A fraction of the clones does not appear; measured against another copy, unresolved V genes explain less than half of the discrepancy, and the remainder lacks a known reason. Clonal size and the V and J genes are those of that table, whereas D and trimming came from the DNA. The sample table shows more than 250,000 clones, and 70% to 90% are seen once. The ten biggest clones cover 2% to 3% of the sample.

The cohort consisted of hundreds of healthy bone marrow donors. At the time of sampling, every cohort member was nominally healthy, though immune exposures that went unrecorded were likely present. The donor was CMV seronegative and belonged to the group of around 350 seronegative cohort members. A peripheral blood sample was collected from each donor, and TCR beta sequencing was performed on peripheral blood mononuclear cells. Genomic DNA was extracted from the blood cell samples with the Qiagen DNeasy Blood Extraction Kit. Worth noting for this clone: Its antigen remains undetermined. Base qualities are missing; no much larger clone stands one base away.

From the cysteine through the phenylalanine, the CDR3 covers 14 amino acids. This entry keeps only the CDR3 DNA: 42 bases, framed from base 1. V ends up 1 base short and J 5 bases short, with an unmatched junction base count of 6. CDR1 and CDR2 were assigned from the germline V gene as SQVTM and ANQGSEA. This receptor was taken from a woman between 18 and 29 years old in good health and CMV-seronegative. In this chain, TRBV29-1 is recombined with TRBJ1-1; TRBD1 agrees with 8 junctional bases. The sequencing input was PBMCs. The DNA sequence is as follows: TGCAGCGTTGAAGGTCCAGGGGGCTCTACTGAAGCTTTCTTT. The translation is CSVEGPGGSTEAFF.